This T cell receptor (beta chain) was sequenced for a study of T cells in Graves' hyperthyroidism and ophthalmopathy. Amplification of TCR beta CDR3 regions was performed using RNA transcripts as template. The HTBI primer set was used in a first-round RT-PCR of the TCR CDR3. In TCRdb, the multiplex PCR reads were re-called with MiXCR into one record per CDR3 protein. The table lists about 680,000 distinct CDR3 sequences, roughly a third of them singletons, with around 29% in the top ten. In this sample, this clonotype turned up many times. V lost 1 base to trimming and J lost 3 bases, with 6 bases between them. The CDR3 has 14 amino acids. The germline V gene has CDR1 SGHTA and CDR2 FQGNSA.

The chain combines TRBV7-2 with TRBJ1-4; D not resolved. Sample: blood. The clonotype was recovered from a woman aged 40-49 years with Graves' hyperthyroidism. For the CDR3, the DNA is TGTGCCAGCAGCTTAGGGCCATCTAATGAAAAACTGTTTTTT. The encoded protein is CASSLGPSNEKLFF. The entire variable domain, with the rest obtained from reference TRBV7-2 and TRBJ1-4, is as follows: GAGVSQSPSNKVTEKGKDVELRCDPISGHTALYWYRQSLGQGLEFLIYFQGNSAPDKSGLPSDRFSAERTGGSVSTLTIQRTQQEDSAVYLCASSLGPSNEKLFFGSGTQLSVL.